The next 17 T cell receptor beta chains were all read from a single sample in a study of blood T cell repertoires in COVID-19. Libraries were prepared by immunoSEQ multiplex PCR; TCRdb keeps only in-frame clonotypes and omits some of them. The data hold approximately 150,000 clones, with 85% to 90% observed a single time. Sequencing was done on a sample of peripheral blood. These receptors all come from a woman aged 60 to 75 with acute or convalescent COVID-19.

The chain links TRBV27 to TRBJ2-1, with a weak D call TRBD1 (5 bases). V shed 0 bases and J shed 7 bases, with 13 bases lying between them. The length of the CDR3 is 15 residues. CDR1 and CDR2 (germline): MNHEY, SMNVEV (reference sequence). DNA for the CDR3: TGTGCCAGCAGTTTATCCAGGGCGAGTAGAAATGAGCAGTTCTTC. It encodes CASSLSRASRNEQFF.

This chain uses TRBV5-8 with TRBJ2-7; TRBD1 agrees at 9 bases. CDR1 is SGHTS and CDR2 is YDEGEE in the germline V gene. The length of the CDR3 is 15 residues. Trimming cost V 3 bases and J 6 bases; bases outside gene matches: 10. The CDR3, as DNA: TGTGCCAGCAGCTCCGGGACAGGGTTAGGAGGCGAGCAGTACTTC. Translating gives CASSSGTGLGGEQYF.

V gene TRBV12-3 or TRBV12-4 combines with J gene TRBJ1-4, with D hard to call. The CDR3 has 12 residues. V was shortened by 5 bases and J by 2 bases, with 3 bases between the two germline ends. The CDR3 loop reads CASSLTNEKLFF. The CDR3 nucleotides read TGTGCCAGCAGTCTGACTAATGAAAAACTGTTTTTT.

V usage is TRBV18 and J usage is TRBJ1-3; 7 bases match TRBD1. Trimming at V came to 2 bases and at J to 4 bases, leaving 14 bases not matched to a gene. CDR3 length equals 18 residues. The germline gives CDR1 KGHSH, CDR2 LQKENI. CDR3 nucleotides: TGTGCCAGCTCACCAAAGATCTCGGGGACAGATAAAGGAAACACCATATATTTT. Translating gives CASSPKISGTDKGNTIYF.

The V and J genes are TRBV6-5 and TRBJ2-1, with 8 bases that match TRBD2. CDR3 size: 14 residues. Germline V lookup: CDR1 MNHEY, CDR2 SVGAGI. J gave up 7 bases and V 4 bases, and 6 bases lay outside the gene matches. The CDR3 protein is CASSWTGGDNEQFF. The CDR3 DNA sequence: TGTGCCAGCAGTTGGACGGGGGGGGATAATGAGCAGTTCTTC.

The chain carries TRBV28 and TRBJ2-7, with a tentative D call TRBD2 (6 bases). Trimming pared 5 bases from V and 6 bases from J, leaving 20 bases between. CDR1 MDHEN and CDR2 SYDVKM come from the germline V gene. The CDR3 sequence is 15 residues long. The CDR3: CASSAPTNGGIEQYF. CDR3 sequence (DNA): TGTGCCAGCAGTGCTCCTACCAACGGGGGTATCGAGCAGTACTTC.

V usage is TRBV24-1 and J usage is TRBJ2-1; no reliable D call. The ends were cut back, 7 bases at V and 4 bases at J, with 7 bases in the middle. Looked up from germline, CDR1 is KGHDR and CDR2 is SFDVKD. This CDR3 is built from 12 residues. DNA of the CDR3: TGTGCCACCAGCGACTGGTACAATGAGCAGTTCTTC. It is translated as CATSDWYNEQFF.

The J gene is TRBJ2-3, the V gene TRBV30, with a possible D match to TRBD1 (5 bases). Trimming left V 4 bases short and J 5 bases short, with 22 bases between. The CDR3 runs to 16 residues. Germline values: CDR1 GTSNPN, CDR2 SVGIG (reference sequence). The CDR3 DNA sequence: TGTGCCTGGACTCCACCCCCACAGGAAGTGGGAGATACGCAGTATTTT. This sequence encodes CAWTPPPQEVGDTQYF. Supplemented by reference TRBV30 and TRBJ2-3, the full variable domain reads SQTIHQWPATLVQPVGSPLSLECTVEGTSNPNLYWYRQAAGRGLQLLFYSVGIGQISSEVPQNLSASRPQDRQFILSSKKLLLSDSGFYLCAWTPPPQEVGDTQYFGPGTRLTVL.

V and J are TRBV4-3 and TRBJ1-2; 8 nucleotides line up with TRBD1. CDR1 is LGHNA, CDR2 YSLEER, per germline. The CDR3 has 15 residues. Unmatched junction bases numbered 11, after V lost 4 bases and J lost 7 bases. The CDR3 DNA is TGCGCCAGCAGCCCCCGGCAGGGGGCTGTTTCTGGCTACACCTTC. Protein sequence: CASSPRQGAVSGYTF.

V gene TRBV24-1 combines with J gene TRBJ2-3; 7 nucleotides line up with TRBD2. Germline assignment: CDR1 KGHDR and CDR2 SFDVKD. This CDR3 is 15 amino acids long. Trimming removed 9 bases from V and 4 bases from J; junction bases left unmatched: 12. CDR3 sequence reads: CATGGGGSSADTQYF. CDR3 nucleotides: TGTGCCACCGGTGGGGGGGGGTCCTCGGCAGATACGCAGTATTTT.

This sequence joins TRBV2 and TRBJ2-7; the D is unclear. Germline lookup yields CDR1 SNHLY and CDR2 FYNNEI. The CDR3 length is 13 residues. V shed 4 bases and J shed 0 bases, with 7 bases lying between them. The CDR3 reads CASSALPSYEQYF. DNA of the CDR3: TGTGCCAGCAGTGCCCTCCCCTCCTACGAGCAGTACTTC.

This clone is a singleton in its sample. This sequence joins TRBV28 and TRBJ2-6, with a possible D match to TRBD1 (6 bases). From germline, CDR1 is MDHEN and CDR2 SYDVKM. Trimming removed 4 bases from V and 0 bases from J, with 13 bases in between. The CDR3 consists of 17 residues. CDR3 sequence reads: CASSSWTDRSGANVLTF. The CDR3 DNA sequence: TGTGCCAGCAGTTCGTGGACAGATCGCTCTGGGGCCAACGTCCTGACTTTC.

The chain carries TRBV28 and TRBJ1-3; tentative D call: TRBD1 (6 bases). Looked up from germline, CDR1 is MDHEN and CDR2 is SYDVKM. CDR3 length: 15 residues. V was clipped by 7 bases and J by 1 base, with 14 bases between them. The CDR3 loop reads CASMQGIGSGNTIYF. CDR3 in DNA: TGTGCCAGCATGCAGGGGATAGGATCTGGAAACACCATATATTTT. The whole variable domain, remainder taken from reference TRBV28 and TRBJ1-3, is DVKVTQSSRYLVKRTGEKVFLECVQDMDHENMFWYRQDPGLGLRLIYFSYDVKMKEKGDIPEGYSVSREKKERFSLILESASTNQTSMYLCASMQGIGSGNTIYFGEGSWLTVV.

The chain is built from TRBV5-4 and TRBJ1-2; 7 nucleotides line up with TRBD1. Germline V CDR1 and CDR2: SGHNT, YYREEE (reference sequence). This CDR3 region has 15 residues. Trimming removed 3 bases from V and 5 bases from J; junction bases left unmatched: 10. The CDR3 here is CASSSTATGFYGYTF. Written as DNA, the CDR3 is TGTGCCAGCAGCTCCACCGCGACAGGGTTTTATGGCTACACCTTC.

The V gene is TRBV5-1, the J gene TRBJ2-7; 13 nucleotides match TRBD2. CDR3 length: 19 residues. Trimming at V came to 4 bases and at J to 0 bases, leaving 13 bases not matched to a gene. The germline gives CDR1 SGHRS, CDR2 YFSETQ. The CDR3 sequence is CASSLLGTSGAGYSYEQYF. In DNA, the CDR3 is TGCGCCAGCAGCCTCCTGGGGACTAGCGGGGCGGGTTACTCCTACGAGCAGTACTTC.

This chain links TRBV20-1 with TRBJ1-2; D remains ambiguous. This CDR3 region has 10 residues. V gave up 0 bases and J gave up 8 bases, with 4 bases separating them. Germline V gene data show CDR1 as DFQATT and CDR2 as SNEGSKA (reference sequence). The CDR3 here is CSARDPGYTF. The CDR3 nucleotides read TGCAGTGCTAGAGATCCAGGCTACACCTTC.

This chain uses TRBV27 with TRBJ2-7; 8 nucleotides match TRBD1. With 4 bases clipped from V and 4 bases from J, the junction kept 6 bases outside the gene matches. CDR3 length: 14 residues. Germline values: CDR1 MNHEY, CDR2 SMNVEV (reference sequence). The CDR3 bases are TGTGCCAGCAGTTCCCAGGGGGCGATGTACGAGCAGTACTTC. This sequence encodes CASSSQGAMYEQYF.